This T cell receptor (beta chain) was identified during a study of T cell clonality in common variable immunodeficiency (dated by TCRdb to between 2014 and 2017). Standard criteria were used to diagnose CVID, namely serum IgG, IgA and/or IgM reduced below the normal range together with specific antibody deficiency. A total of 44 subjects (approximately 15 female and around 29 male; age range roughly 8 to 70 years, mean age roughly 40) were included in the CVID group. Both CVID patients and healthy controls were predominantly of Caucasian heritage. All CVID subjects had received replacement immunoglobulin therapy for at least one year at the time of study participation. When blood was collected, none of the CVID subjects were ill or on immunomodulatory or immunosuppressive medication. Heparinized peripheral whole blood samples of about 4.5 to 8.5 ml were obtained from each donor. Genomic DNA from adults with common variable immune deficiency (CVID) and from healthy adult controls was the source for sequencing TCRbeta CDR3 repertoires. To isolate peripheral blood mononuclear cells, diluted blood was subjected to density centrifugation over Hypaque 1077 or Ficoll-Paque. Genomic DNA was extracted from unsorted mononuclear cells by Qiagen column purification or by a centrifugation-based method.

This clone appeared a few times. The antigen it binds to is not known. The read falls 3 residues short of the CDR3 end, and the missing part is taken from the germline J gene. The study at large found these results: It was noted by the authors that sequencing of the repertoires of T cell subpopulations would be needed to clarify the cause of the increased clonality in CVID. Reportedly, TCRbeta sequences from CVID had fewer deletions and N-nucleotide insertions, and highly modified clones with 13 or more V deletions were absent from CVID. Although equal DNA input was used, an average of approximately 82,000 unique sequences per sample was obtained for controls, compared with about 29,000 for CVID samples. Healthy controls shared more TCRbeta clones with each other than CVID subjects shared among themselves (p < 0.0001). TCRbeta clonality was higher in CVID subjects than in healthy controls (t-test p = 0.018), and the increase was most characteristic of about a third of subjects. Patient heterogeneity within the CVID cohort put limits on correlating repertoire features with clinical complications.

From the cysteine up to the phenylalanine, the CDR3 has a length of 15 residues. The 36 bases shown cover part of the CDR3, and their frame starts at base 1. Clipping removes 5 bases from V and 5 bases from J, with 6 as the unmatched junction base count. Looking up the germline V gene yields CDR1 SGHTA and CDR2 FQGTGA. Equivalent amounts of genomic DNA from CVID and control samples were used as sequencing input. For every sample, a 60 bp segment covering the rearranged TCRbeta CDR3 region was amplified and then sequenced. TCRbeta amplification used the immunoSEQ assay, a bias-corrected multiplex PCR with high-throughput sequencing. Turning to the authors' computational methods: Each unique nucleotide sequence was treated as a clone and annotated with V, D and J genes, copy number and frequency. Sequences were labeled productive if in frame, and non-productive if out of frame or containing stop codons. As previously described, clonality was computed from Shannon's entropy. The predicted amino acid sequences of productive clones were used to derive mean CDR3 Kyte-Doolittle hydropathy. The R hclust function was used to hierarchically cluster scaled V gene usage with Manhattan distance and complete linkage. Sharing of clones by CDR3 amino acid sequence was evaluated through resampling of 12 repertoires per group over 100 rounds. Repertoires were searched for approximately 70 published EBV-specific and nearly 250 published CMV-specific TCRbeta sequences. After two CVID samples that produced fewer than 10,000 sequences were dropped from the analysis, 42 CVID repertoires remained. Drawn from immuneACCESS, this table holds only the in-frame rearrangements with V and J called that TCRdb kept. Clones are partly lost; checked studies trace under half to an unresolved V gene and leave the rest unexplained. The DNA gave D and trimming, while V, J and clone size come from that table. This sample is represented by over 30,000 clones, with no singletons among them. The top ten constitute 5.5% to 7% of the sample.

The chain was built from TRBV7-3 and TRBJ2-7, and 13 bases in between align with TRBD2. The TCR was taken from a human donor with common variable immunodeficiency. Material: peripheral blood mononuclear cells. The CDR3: CASSPGLAGVHEQYF. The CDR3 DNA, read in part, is TGTGCCAGCAGCCCCGGACTAGCGGGAGTCCACGAG.